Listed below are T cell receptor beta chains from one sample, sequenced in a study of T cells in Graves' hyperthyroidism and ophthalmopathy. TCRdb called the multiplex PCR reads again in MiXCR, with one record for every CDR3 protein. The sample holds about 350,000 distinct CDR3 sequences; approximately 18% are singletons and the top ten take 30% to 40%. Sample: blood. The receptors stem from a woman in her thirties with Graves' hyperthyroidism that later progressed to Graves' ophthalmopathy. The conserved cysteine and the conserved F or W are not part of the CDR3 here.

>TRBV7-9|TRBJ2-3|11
ASSVLDTDTQY
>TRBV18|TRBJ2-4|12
ASSPELAKNIQY
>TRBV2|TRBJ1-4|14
ASSEPPGHEREKLF
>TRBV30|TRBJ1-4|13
AWSPPHTGSEKLF
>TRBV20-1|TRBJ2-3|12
SASPGQVTDTQY
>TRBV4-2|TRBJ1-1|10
ASSQVHQEAF
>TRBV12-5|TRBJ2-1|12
ASVYSDSYNEQF
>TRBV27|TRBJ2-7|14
ASSPRTSGALREQY
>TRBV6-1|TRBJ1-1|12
ASRQGTGNTEAF
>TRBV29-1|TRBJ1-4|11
SVLQGAGEKLF
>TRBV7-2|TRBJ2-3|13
ASSLLVSGTDTQY
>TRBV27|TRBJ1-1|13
ASSPFRGRNTEAF
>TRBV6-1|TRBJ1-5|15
ASSPTQWDHSNQPQH
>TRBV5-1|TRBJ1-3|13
ASSSTSGQRNTIY
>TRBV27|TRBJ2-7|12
ASGWGGSLYEQY
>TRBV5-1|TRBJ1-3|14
ASSLVGGLLGNTIY
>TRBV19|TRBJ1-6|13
ASRSAARYNSPLH